This T cell receptor (beta chain) was documented in a study of read filtering for tumor transcriptome and immune sequencing. Study in general: By R-ISS, stages I, II and III held about 8, 15 and 7 patients.

Germline trimming cut 6 bases from V and 4 bases from J; bases unmatched to any gene: 18. The CDR3 has 17 residues. The V gene's germline CDR1 is DFQATT and CDR2 SNEGSKA (reference sequence). There are a few counts of this clonotype. Its antigen is unidentified. Molecular barcoded adaptors covering alpha/delta and beta/gamma chains were used on about 390 ng RNA. Each CDR3 protein gets one entry after TCRdb re-called the reads with MiXCR. Among approximately 58,000 distinct CDR3 sequences listed, 10% to 15% were seen once. General study points: About 77% of IR-seq clonotypes had a single read, yet these held about 3.6% of reads. Compared with RNA-seq, IR-seq gave much higher clonotype depth and reliability.

The gene calls are TRBV20-1 and TRBJ2-5; 9 bases align to TRBD2. Sequencing was performed on a population of CD138-negative cells sorted from bone marrow. The origin of this receptor is a donor over 35 with multiple myeloma. The CDR3 coding sequence is TGCAGTGCCATAGTGGTGGGGGCTAGCGGGGTACGAGAGACCCAGTACTTC. Protein product: CSAIVVGASGVRETQYF.